These 22 T cell receptor beta chains came from one sample sequenced in a study of CD8+CD57+ T cells in acquired aplastic anemia. Flow cytometry had shown expanded CD8+CD57+ cells in the patients chosen for sequencing. TCR beta VDJ and CDR3 profiles were obtained from a genomic DNA template. TCRdb independently ran MiXCR on the reads; one entry per CDR3 protein. The repertoire holds roughly 120,000 distinct CDR3 sequences, under 60% seen once, with approximately 28% in the top ten. Sequenced sample: sorted CD4+, CD8+, or CD8+CD57+ T cells (not recorded which) from PBMCs. These receptors all stem from a human donor with aplastic anemia.

Here the CDR3 reads CASSLGTNQPQHF. CDR3 in DNA: TGTGCCAGCAGCTTAGGCACCAATCAGCCCCAGCATTTT. The rearrangement uses TRBV7-2 and TRBJ1-5; the D is unclear. V lost 1 base, J lost 3 bases, and 4 bases lay in between. The CDR3 contains 13 residues. Germline assignment: CDR1 SGHTA and CDR2 FQGNSA.

The chain recombines TRBV24-1 with TRBJ2-3; D gene ambiguous. The germline V gene encodes CDR1 KGHDR and CDR2 SFDVKD. The CDR3 is made up of 12 amino acids. V lost 9 bases to trimming and J lost 0 bases, with 6 bases between them. Here the CDR3 DNA reads TGTGCCACCGCAGGAAGCACAGATACGCAGTATTTT. Translating it yields CATAGSTDTQYF.

The sample holds a few counts of this clonotype. The chain is built from TRBV15 and TRBJ1-1; 11 bases match TRBD1. Germline V gives CDR1 LNHNV, CDR2 YYDKDF (reference sequence). The CDR3 spans 14 residues. The V and J ends lost 3 bases and 5 bases, in that order; junction bases with no gene match: 2. This CDR3 is CATSRDRGRTEAFF. Written as DNA, the CDR3 is TGTGCCACCAGCAGGGACAGGGGGCGAACTGAAGCTTTCTTT.

This chain joins TRBV4-2 and TRBJ2-6; no reliable D call. Germline V lookup: CDR1 LGHNA, CDR2 YNFKEQ. Trimming took off 4 bases at V and 0 bases at J, with 10 bases between the two ends. This CDR3 has 16 residues. CDR3 region: CASSLGFNSGANVLTF. The DNA of the CDR3 is TGTGCCAGCAGCCTAGGGTTCAACTCTGGGGCCAACGTCCTGACTTTC.

Notes on this clonotype: One junction end disagrees with the germline gene, perhaps due to a read error. This chain links TRBV10-3 with TRBJ1-4, with a possible D match to TRBD1 (5 bases). Germline V gene data show CDR1 as ENHRY and CDR2 as SYGVKD. CDR3 size: 15 residues. The CDR3 loop is CASSYIIGAHEKLFF. DNA for the CDR3: TGTGCCAGCAGTTACATAATCGGGGCGCATGAAAAACTGTTTTTT.

This chain links TRBV7-4 with TRBJ1-2, with a weak D call TRBD1 (5 bases). Germline loops: CDR1 SGHVT, CDR2 SQSDAQ. This CDR3 contains 13 residues. V lost 4 bases and J 4 bases, leaving 10 bases between the germline ends. CDR3 amino acids: CASSSTGGYGYTF. The DNA for the CDR3 is TGTGCCAGCAGCTCGACCGGGGGCTATGGCTACACCTTC.

The V and J genes are TRBV24-1 and TRBJ1-2; no reliable D call. CDR1 and CDR2 from the germline V gene are KGHDR and SFDVKD. The CDR3 consists of 14 residues. Trimming left V 2 bases short and J 4 bases short, with 10 bases between. CDR3 in amino acids: CATSDSSEAYGYTF. CDR3 DNA: TGTGCCACCAGTGATTCGTCGGAGGCCTATGGCTACACCTTC.

The V gene is TRBV20-1, the J gene TRBJ2-7; D not certain. Germline CDR1 DFQATT, CDR2 SNEGSKA (reference sequence). V was trimmed by 5 bases and J by 0 bases, leaving 11 bases between them. This CDR3 has 13 amino acids. The CDR3 sequence is CSAPNSLSYEQYF. The CDR3 DNA is TGCAGTGCTCCCAACAGCCTCTCCTACGAGCAGTACTTC.

This chain connects TRBV10-2 to TRBJ2-3; D is unresolved. The V gene lost 2 bases and the J gene lost 7 bases, with 10 bases spanning the gap. CDR3 length equals 13 residues. Germline V CDR1 and CDR2: WSHSY, SAAADI. CDR3 in DNA: TGCGCCAGCAGTGAGGCCGTGAAAAATACGCAGTATTTT. Amino acid sequence: CASSEAVKNTQYF.

The chain couples TRBV7-8 to TRBJ2-7; D ambiguous. Trimming removed 1 base from V and 7 bases from J, with 8 bases in between. From germline, CDR1 is SGHVS and CDR2 FQNEAQ. The CDR3 consists of 12 residues. The chain's CDR3 is CASSLVFGEQYF. The CDR3 DNA follows: TGTGCCAGCAGCTTAGTTTTCGGAGAGCAGTACTTC.

The sample holds a few counts of this clonotype. This chain joins TRBV9 and TRBJ2-1; the D gene could be TRBD1 or TRBD2 (5 bases each). The germline gives CDR1 SGDLS, CDR2 YYNGEE. V was cut by 0 bases and J by 2 bases, with 15 bases left in between. CDR3 size: 17 residues. Here the CDR3 reads CASSVVGSRETYNEQFF. The CDR3 region has the DNA TGTGCCAGCAGCGTAGTGGGGTCCAGGGAGACCTACAATGAGCAGTTCTTC.

In its sample, this clonotype was seen many times. The chain carries TRBV15 and TRBJ2-2, with D perhaps being TRBD1 or TRBD2 (6 bases each). This CDR3 region has 16 residues. Germline CDR1 reads LNHNV; CDR2 reads YYDKDF (reference sequence). V was clipped by 0 bases and J by 6 bases, with 14 bases between them. The CDR3 DNA sequence: TGTGCCACCAGCAGAGATCCGGGTGGGGGGCCCGGGGAGCTGTTTTTT. Translated, it gives CATSRDPGGGPGELFF. Using reference TRBV15 and TRBJ2-2 for the parts outside the CDR3, the full variable domain is DAMVIQNPRYQVTQFGKPVTLSCSQTLNHNVMYWYQQKSSQAPKLLFHYYDKDFNNEADTPDNFQSRRPNTSFCFLDIRSPGLGDTAMYLCATSRDPGGGPGELFFGEGSRLTVL.

The rearrangement uses TRBV19 and TRBJ2-7; 11 bases fit TRBD2. CDR1 is LNHDA and CDR2 is SQIVND in the germline V gene (reference sequence). The junction had 6 bases not matched to a gene; V was cut back by 3 bases and J by 5 bases. The CDR3 loop spans 15 amino acids. CDR3 in amino acids: CASSILLAGADEQYF. The CDR3 DNA reads as TGTGCCAGTAGTATTTTACTAGCGGGAGCCGACGAGCAGTACTTC.

This clonotype was found many times. V and J are TRBV15 and TRBJ2-1; 11 positions agree with TRBD2. Germline V gene sequence: CDR1 LNHNV, CDR2 YYDKDF (reference sequence). V dropped 5 bases and J dropped 3; count of bases not matched to a gene: 3. This CDR3 is built from 15 residues. The CDR3 spells CATSGGTSGYNEQFF. CDR3 sequence (DNA): TGTGCCACCAGCGGCGGGACTAGCGGCTACAATGAGCAGTTCTTC.

This clonotype was seen a few times. A much larger clone is a single base away; this may be a read error. The chain couples TRBV5-1 to TRBJ2-5, with TRBD2 as a possible D gene (5 bases). The length of the CDR3 is 14 residues. The ends were cut back, 5 bases at V and 2 bases at J, with 13 bases in the middle. Per germline, CDR1 SGHRS and CDR2 YFSETQ. CDR3 coding DNA: TGCGCCAGCAGGGTGTATGGGGAGCAAGAGACCCAGTACTTC. Translated, it gives CASRVYGEQETQYF.

This chain joins TRBV19 and TRBJ1-5; 10 bases fit TRBD1. V lost 4 bases and J lost 5; bases outside the gene matches: 5. Germline V gives CDR1 LNHDA, CDR2 SQIVND (reference sequence). The CDR3 sequence is 15 residues long. The CDR3 DNA reads as TGTGCCAGTAGTACAATGGGACAGGGGTATCAGCCCCAGCATTTT. Its translation: CASSTMGQGYQPQHF.

The CDR3 bases are TGCGCCAGCAGCTCGGGGGGACAGTGGGGCTCCATCTATAATTCACCCCTCCACTTT. It specifies CASSSGGQWGSIYNSPLHF. The chain carries TRBV5-1 and TRBJ1-6; the match to TRBD1 covers 7 bases. This CDR3 region has 19 residues. The germline gives CDR1 SGHRS, CDR2 YFSETQ. V gave up 3 bases and J gave up 3 bases; unmatched junction bases: 15.

This clonotype was seen ten or more times. V gene TRBV6-1 combines with J gene TRBJ1-5; D possibly corresponds to TRBD1 (6 bases). With 5 bases removed from V and 7 bases from J, the gap between germline ends came to 18 bases. The CDR3 has 15 residues. Per germline, CDR1 MNHNS and CDR2 SASEGT. The CDR3 protein is CASSINNRVGQPQHF. The CDR3 DNA is TGTGCCAGCAGTATCAATAACAGGGTCGGCCAGCCCCAGCATTTT.

CDR3 coding DNA: TGTGCCATCAGTGAGGGTCACGCGAAGGACGAGCAGTACTTC. Amino acid sequence: CAISEGHAKDEQYF. The genes are TRBV10-3 and TRBJ2-7, with unresolved D. This CDR3 is 14 amino acids long. Germline V gene lookup returns CDR1 ENHRY and CDR2 SYGVKD. Deletions cut 2 bases from V and 5 bases from J, with 13 bases between.

The chain carries TRBV2 and TRBJ2-3, with D possibly matching TRBD2 (5 bases). Trimming took off 8 bases at V and 3 bases at J, with 9 bases between the two ends. Looked up from germline, CDR1 is SNHLY and CDR2 is FYNNEI. This CDR3 is built from 12 residues. The CDR3 loop reads CASFLATDTQYF. CDR3 coding DNA: TGTGCCAGCTTCCTAGCTACAGATACGCAGTATTTT.

This clonotype appeared many times. The chain employs TRBV9 and TRBJ2-7; D might be TRBD1 (6 bases). The CDR3 is 15 residues long. V lost 0 bases to trimming and J lost 1 base, with 11 bases between them. CDR1 is SGDLS and CDR2 is YYNGEE in the germline V gene. The CDR3 loop reads CASSVVPDSSYEQYF. DNA of the CDR3: TGTGCCAGCAGCGTAGTCCCGGACAGTTCCTACGAGCAGTACTTC.

This chain uses TRBV20-1 with TRBJ1-6; D is unresolved. V was clipped by 6 bases and J by 9 bases, with 18 bases between them. The CDR3 sequence is 14 residues long. Germline loops: CDR1 DFQATT, CDR2 SNEGSKA (reference sequence). The CDR3 region is CSARLGSVTSPLHF. The CDR3 DNA is TGCAGTGCCAGATTAGGATCCGTTACTTCACCCCTCCACTTT.